One and the same sample provided the 23 T cell receptor beta chains below, sequenced in a study of CD8+ T cells in alopecia areata. Treatment here: oral pan-JAK inhibitor, 5-10 mg twice daily. RNA extraction and reverse transcription yielded cDNA as sequencing template. Assay used: immunoSEQ multiplex PCR; TCRdb lists only in-frame clones, some missing. The data contain 190,000 or so clones, roughly 50% of them singletons. This specimen consisted of CD4+ T cells sorted from blood, obtained at week 24, from a patient treated with tofacitinib. The source of these receptors is a human donor with alopecia areata.

This chain links TRBV28 with TRBJ1-5; TRBD1 might be the D (5 bases). With 3 bases removed from V and 5 bases from J, the gap between germline ends came to 11 bases. The CDR3 is made up of 14 amino acids. Germline V gives CDR1 MDHEN, CDR2 SYDVKM. The CDR3 DNA reads TGTGCCAGCAGTTTTCCCGAAGGGGATCAGCCCCAGCATTTT. Its protein is CASSFPEGDQPQHF.

This clone was counted between two and nine times. The CDR3 loop is CSVENPNGETQYF. Written as DNA, the CDR3 is TGCAGCGTTGAAAACCCGAATGGCGAGACCCAGTACTTC. V is TRBV29-1 and J is TRBJ2-5; D unclear. V was shortened by 2 bases and J by 5 bases, with 12 bases between the two germline ends. The germline V gene has CDR1 SQVTM and CDR2 ANQGSEA. The CDR3 consists of 13 residues.

J is TRBJ1-2 and V is TRBV29-1; D not resolved. Germline V CDR1 and CDR2: SQVTM, ANQGSEA. The germline V and J ends were trimmed by 7 bases and 4 bases, with 16 bases remaining between them. There are 13 residues in the CDR3. CDR3 DNA sequence: TGCAGCGCTCCGGACCTCTCAACCTATGGCTACACCTTC. It yields the protein CSAPDLSTYGYTF.

This clone was counted between two and nine times. The chain links TRBV6-5 to TRBJ2-1, with a tentative D call TRBD2 (6 bases). Trimming took 4 bases from V and 2 from J, leaving 12 bases between them. The CDR3 length is 15 residues. Germline V CDR1 and CDR2: MNHEY, SVGAGI. The CDR3 loop reads CASSSRDFPYNEQFF. The CDR3 DNA reads as TGTGCCAGCAGTTCTCGGGACTTCCCCTACAATGAGCAGTTCTTC.

This clone was counted a few times. The chain links TRBV14 to TRBJ2-6; maybe TRBD1 (5 bases). V lost 4 bases to trimming and J lost 4 bases, with 14 bases between them. CDR3 size: 16 residues. Germline-derived CDR1 and CDR2 are SGHDN and FVKESK. The DNA of the CDR3 is TGTGCCAGCAGCCGCTCCAGGGTGTCCGGGGCCAACGTCCTGACTTTC. Translating it yields CASSRSRVSGANVLTF.

The chain couples TRBV14 to TRBJ2-7, with D uncertain. The CDR3 contains 13 residues. V was trimmed by 6 bases and J by 0 bases, leaving 9 bases between them. Germline V gene lookup returns CDR1 SGHDN and CDR2 FVKESK. CDR3: CASSVYSSYEQYF. As DNA, the CDR3 is TGTGCCAGCAGTGTTTACAGCTCCTACGAGCAGTACTTC.

This clone was counted only a few times. The CDR3: CASSGRTEVYSGANVLTF. The CDR3 nucleotides are TGTGCCAGCAGCGGCCGGACAGAGGTGTACTCTGGGGCCAACGTCCTGACTTTC. The chain uses TRBV7-9 and TRBJ2-6; maybe TRBD1 (6 bases). The CDR3 consists of 18 residues. Trimming took off 5 bases at V and 0 bases at J, with 17 bases between the two ends. Germline CDR1 SEHNR, CDR2 FQNEAQ (reference sequence).

This clone was counted a single time. This rearrangement joins TRBV5-6 to TRBJ2-4; D is perhaps TRBD1 (6 bases). Germline CDR1 and CDR2: SGHDT and YYEEEE. The CDR3 totals 12 residues. Trimming stripped 4 bases from V and 8 bases from J, with 10 bases between. CDR3 sequence: CASSGGQYIQYF. In DNA, the CDR3 is TGTGCCAGCAGCGGTGGACAGTACATTCAGTACTTC.

This clone was observed a handful of times. The sample contains more than one DNA sequence encoding this CDR3. V and J are TRBV9 and TRBJ2-1; TRBD1 might be the D (6 bases). CDR3 length equals 13 residues. Looked up from germline, CDR1 is SGDLS and CDR2 is YYNGEE. The ends were cut back, 3 bases at V and 2 bases at J, with 6 bases in the middle. In nucleotides, the CDR3 is TGTGCCAGCAGCGGGGACACCTACAATGAGCAGTTCTTC. This translates into CASSGDTYNEQFF. The variable domain in full, with the rest retrieved from reference TRBV9 and TRBJ2-1, is DSGVTQTPKHLITATGQRVTLRCSPRSGDLSVYWYQQSLDQGLQFLIQYYNGEERAKGNILERFSAQQFPDLHSELNLSSLELGDSALYFCASSGDTYNEQFFGPGTRLTVL.

This clone was seen a handful of times. This chain joins TRBV5-1 and TRBJ2-1; 9 bases are a match to TRBD1. This CDR3 comprises 14 residues. The germline gives CDR1 SGHRS, CDR2 YFSETQ. Germline trimming cut 4 bases from V and 7 bases from J; bases unmatched to any gene: 6. The CDR3 DNA reads as TGCGCCAGCAGCGACGGGGACAGGGTTAATGAGCAGTTCTTC. It translates to CASSDGDRVNEQFF.

The genes are TRBV29-1 and TRBJ2-3; no definite D call. The germline V gene has CDR1 SQVTM and CDR2 ANQGSEA. V shed 4 bases and J shed 1 base, with 6 bases lying between them. The CDR3 spans 12 residues. Here the CDR3 reads CSVVSGTDTQYF. The CDR3 DNA sequence: TGCAGCGTTGTTTCAGGCACAGATACGCAGTATTTT.

The rearrangement joins TRBV5-4 to TRBJ1-1; 9 bases line up with TRBD1. CDR1 SGHNT and CDR2 YYREEE come from the germline V gene (reference sequence). The junction had 12 bases not matched to a gene; V was cut back by 5 bases and J by 7 bases. This CDR3 is built from 15 residues. CDR3 sequence: CASRRGGQGKDEAFF. The CDR3 DNA is TGTGCCAGCAGACGGGGGGGACAGGGAAAGGATGAAGCTTTCTTT.

This clone was detected once. The chain is built from TRBV2 and TRBJ1-2; D gene ambiguous. CDR1 and CDR2 from the germline V gene are SNHLY and FYNNEI. The CDR3 runs to 12 residues. The V end was cut by 2 bases, the J end by 8 bases, with 9 bases between. For the CDR3, the DNA is TGTGCCAGCAGTGAACAGGATCGGGGCTACACCTTC. Its protein is CASSEQDRGYTF.

The chain joins TRBV6-1 to TRBJ1-1, with D hard to call. Trimming cost V 3 bases and J 4 bases, with 12 bases left between them. The CDR3 consists of 14 residues. Germline lookup yields CDR1 MNHNS and CDR2 SASEGT. The CDR3 nucleotides read TGTGCCAGCAGTGAGGAACTGGGGTTCACTGAAGCTTTCTTT. Amino acids: CASSEELGFTEAFF.

The V call is TRBV18, the J call TRBJ2-5, with D unresolved. The CDR3 totals 14 residues. Germline CDR1 is KGHSH and CDR2 is LQKENI. V was clipped by 6 bases and J by 2 bases, with 13 bases between them. The CDR3 here is CASSLQSFQETQYF. CDR3 DNA: TGTGCCAGCTCCCTACAGTCCTTTCAAGAGACCCAGTACTTC.

V usage is TRBV25-1 and J usage is TRBJ2-3; maybe TRBD1 (5 bases). V gave up 5 bases and J gave up 1 base, with 10 bases separating them. This CDR3 has 14 residues. Germline V lookup: CDR1 MGHDK, CDR2 SYGVNS. CDR3 amino acids: CASSSSRGTDTQYF. The DNA for the CDR3 is TGTGCCAGCAGTTCATCCAGGGGCACAGATACGCAGTATTTT.

The chain is built from TRBV19 and TRBJ2-5; D remains ambiguous. Trimming removed 4 bases at V and 7 bases at J, with 7 bases between. The CDR3 consists of 11 residues. Germline loops: CDR1 LNHDA, CDR2 SQIVND (reference sequence). DNA of the CDR3: TGTGCCAGTAGTAGTAAGGGGACCCAGTACTTC. Translated: CASSSKGTQYF.

This chain uses TRBV28 with TRBJ2-4; D is ambiguous. V was trimmed by 3 bases and J by 0 bases, leaving 3 bases between them. The CDR3 consists of 13 residues. Per the germline V gene, CDR1 is MDHEN and CDR2 is SYDVKM. The CDR3 DNA sequence: TGTGCCAGCAGTTTGGTAGCCAAAAACATTCAGTACTTC. It yields the protein CASSLVAKNIQYF.

V gene TRBV7-9 combines with J gene TRBJ1-4; 8 bases map to TRBD1. The CDR3 consists of 15 residues. Germline CDR1 reads SEHNR; CDR2 reads FQNEAQ (reference sequence). V gave up 5 bases and J gave up 6 bases; unmatched junction bases: 8. The CDR3 here is CASSLSGGQDEKLFF. CDR3 DNA: TGTGCCAGCAGCCTCTCGGGGGGACAGGATGAAAAACTGTTTTTT.

This clone was seen a handful of times. DNA for the CDR3: TGTGCCAGCAGCTTGTCGGTCAGCTACAATGAGCAGTTCTTC. Amino acids: CASSLSVSYNEQFF. The chain combines TRBV5-6 with TRBJ2-1; D gene ambiguous. Trimming stripped 1 base from V and 3 bases from J, with 8 bases between. The CDR3 totals 14 residues. The germline V gene encodes CDR1 SGHDT and CDR2 YYEEEE.

The V and J genes are TRBV29-1 and TRBJ1-2, with 7 nucleotides matching TRBD1. The ends lost 4 bases at V and 7 bases at J; junction bases unmatched: 6. Germline-derived CDR1 and CDR2 are SQVTM and ANQGSEA. This CDR3 region has 12 residues. The CDR3 loop reads CSVAAGGFGYTF. The DNA of the CDR3 is TGCAGCGTTGCAGCAGGGGGATTTGGCTACACCTTC.

The chain is built from TRBV7-2 and TRBJ2-3; 7 nucleotides line up with TRBD2. The germline V gene encodes CDR1 SGHTA and CDR2 FQGNSA. This CDR3 comprises 14 residues. V gave up 6 bases and J gave up 2 bases; unmatched junction bases: 5. CDR3 sequence (DNA): TGTGCCAGCAGTTTCGCGGGAGTCACAGATACGCAGTATTTT. Its protein product is CASSFAGVTDTQYF.

V and J are TRBV20-1 and TRBJ2-7, with D uncertain. Trimming removed 6 bases at V and 2 bases at J, with 8 bases between. This CDR3 region has 11 residues. Germline CDR1 DFQATT, CDR2 SNEGSKA (reference sequence). CDR3 protein: CSARETYEQYF. In DNA, the CDR3 is TGCAGTGCCCGAGAGACCTACGAGCAGTACTTC.